This T cell receptor beta chain was identified during a study of neurological immune-mediated disorders. Study results and caveats: Patients with HTLV-1-associated myelopathy showed the most TCR clonal expansion. Those with multiple sclerosis showed the least, falling below healthy controls.

There are 12 residues in the CDR3. Losses at the gene ends were 0 bases for V and 12 bases for J; bases not matched to a gene: 0. From germline, CDR1 is SGHVS and CDR2 FNYEAQ. Time point indicated: technical triplicate 2. Sorted libraries came from 1 million CD4+ or CD8+ T cells. Every sequencing run produced over 200 million TCR-beta sequences that came from 15-18 subjects. TCRdb passed the 5' RACE reads through MiXCR, listing each CDR3 protein once. Of more than 30,000 distinct CDR3 sequences in the sample, 13% were seen once. There are many counts of this clonotype. As yet, its antigen is unknown. The chain carries TRBV7-6 and TRBJ2-1, with 9 bases fitting TRBD1. Sequencing was done on a sample of CD4+ T cells from blood. The TCR comes from a female donor with HTLV-1-associated myelopathy (HAM/TSP). This CDR3 is CASSLAGQGQFF. The CDR3 region has the DNA TGTGCCAGCAGCTTAGCGGGACAGGGGCAGTTCTTC.